The 29 T cell receptor beta chains below all came from one sample that was sequenced in a study of Tregs in tolerant kidney transplant recipients. Mixed chimerism was transient after nonmyeloablative marrow transplants from related graft donors. Assay: immunoSEQ multiplex PCR; the TCRdb copy retains only in-frame clones and omits some. Of around 50,000 clones listed, 91% were seen once; the top ten hold roughly 15%. This sample comprised CD8+ T cells from blood (PBMCs), obtained 24 months after the transplant. These receptors were obtained from a human patient who received a combined kidney and bone marrow transplant. Some T cells may trace back to the graft donor.

This chain connects TRBV27 to TRBJ2-7; D may be TRBD2 (6 bases). Per the germline V gene, CDR1 is MNHEY and CDR2 is SMNVEV (reference sequence). The CDR3 loop spans 14 amino acids. V was shortened by 7 bases and J by 3 bases, with 16 bases between the two germline ends. The DNA of the CDR3 is TGTGCCAGCAAAAGAGGCGGGGATATCTACGAGCAGTACTTC. Translated: CASKRGGDIYEQYF.

This clone was seen just once. The same CDR3 also results from other DNA sequences found in this sample. V usage is TRBV13 and J usage is TRBJ2-7; TRBD1 matches at 10 bases. This CDR3 is built from 14 residues. Per the germline V gene, CDR1 is PRHDT and CDR2 is FYEKMQ (reference sequence). With 6 bases clipped from V and 3 bases from J, the junction kept 5 bases outside the gene matches. Here the CDR3 DNA reads TGTGCCAGCAGTCCTGGGACAGGGGACTACGAGCAGTACTTC. It specifies CASSPGTGDYEQYF.

This chain connects TRBV7-8 to TRBJ2-1, with D unresolved. Germline V gene lookup returns CDR1 SGHVS and CDR2 FQNEAQ. The CDR3 runs 15 residues. V gave up 5 bases and J gave up 2 bases, with 13 bases separating them. CDR3 coding DNA: TGTGCCAGCAGCGCCCGACTCCCACCCTACAATGAGCAGTTCTTC. It is translated as CASSARLPPYNEQFF.

The V and J genes are TRBV27 and TRBJ2-6, with a weak D call TRBD1 (6 bases). Trimming removed 6 bases from V and 2 bases from J, with 8 bases in between. The CDR3 has 14 residues. The V gene's germline CDR1 is MNHEY and CDR2 SMNVEV (reference sequence). This chain's CDR3 is CASSNRAGANVLTF. The CDR3 nucleotides are TGTGCCAGCAGCAACAGGGCTGGGGCCAACGTCCTGACTTTC.

The V call is TRBV7-2, the J call TRBJ1-2, with 10 bases matching TRBD1. Germline CDR1 reads SGHTA; CDR2 reads FQGNSA. This CDR3 has 17 amino acids. V lost 3 bases to trimming and J lost 0 bases; unmatched junction nucleotides: 7. The CDR3 DNA follows: TGTGCCAGCAGCTTTCCGACAGGGGGCGAGTCTAACTATGGCTACACCTTC. It yields the protein CASSFPTGGESNYGYTF. The variable domain in full, with the rest retrieved from reference TRBV7-2 and TRBJ1-2, is GAGVSQSPSNKVTEKGKDVELRCDPISGHTALYWYRQSLGQGLEFLIYFQGNSAPDKSGLPSDRFSAERTGGSVSTLTIQRTQQEDSAVYLCASSFPTGGESNYGYTFGSGTRLTVV.

The genes are TRBV7-6 and TRBJ2-3; TRBD2 matches 7 bases. From germline, CDR1 is SGHVS and CDR2 FNYEAQ. Germline trimming cut 5 bases from V and 5 bases from J; bases unmatched to any gene: 13. The CDR3 extends over 16 amino acids. The CDR3 sequence: CASSPLGLAERDTQYF. Here the CDR3 DNA reads TGTGCCAGCAGCCCTTTGGGCCTAGCGGAGAGAGATACGCAGTATTTT.

This sequence joins TRBV11-2 and TRBJ2-4; no firm D call. V was trimmed by 1 base and J by 0 bases, leaving 4 bases between them. This CDR3 has 14 residues. CDR1 SGHAT and CDR2 FQNNGV come from the germline V gene. The CDR3 DNA reads TGTGCCAGCAGCTTAGCCCTAGCCAAAAACATTCAGTACTTC. Translating gives CASSLALAKNIQYF. The whole variable domain, filled in from reference TRBV11-2 and TRBJ2-4, reads EAGVAQSPRYKIIEKRQSVAFWCNPISGHATLYWYQQILGQGPKLLIQFQNNGVVDDSQLPKDRFSAERLKGVDSTLKIQPAKLEDSAVYLCASSLALAKNIQYFGAGTRLSVL.

The J gene is TRBJ2-1, the V gene TRBV4-3; TRBD1 might be the D (5 bases). Trimming took off 0 bases at V and 4 bases at J, with 13 bases between the two ends. CDR3 length: 16 residues. Germline V gives CDR1 LGHNA, CDR2 YSLEER. The CDR3 DNA sequence: TGCGCCAGCAGCCAAGATTTCCAGGGATCTTACAATGAGCAGTTCTTC. Translation gives CASSQDFQGSYNEQFF.

The rearrangement joins TRBV29-1 to TRBJ2-7; perhaps TRBD2 as D (6 bases). CDR1 is SQVTM, CDR2 ANQGSEA, per germline. This CDR3 region has 13 residues. V was clipped by 2 bases and J by 5 bases, with 13 bases between them. The CDR3 here is CSVERYGEDEQYF. CDR3 nucleotides: TGCAGCGTTGAAAGATACGGGGAGGACGAGCAGTACTTC.

The chain is built from TRBV15 and TRBJ1-1; 9 bases align to TRBD1. The V and J ends lost 4 bases and 5 bases, in that order; junction bases with no gene match: 5. Germline V lookup: CDR1 LNHNV, CDR2 YYDKDF (reference sequence). The CDR3 is 14 amino acids. CDR3 DNA: TGTGCCACCAGCACAAGGACAGGGGTGACTGAAGCTTTCTTT. Amino acid sequence: CATSTRTGVTEAFF.

CDR3 region: CASSSGGAFSAFF. The CDR3 DNA reads as TGCGCCAGCAGCTCAGGGGGCGCTTTTTCGGCTTTCTTT. The rearrangement joins TRBV5-1 to TRBJ1-1, with 8 bases identical to TRBD1. The CDR3 extends over 13 amino acids. Looked up from germline, CDR1 is SGHRS and CDR2 is YFSETQ. Trimming cost V 3 bases and J 11 bases; bases outside gene matches: 9. The full variable domain, rest sourced from reference TRBV5-1 and TRBJ1-1, is KAGVTQTPRYLIKTRGQQVTLSCSPISGHRSVSWYQQTPGQGLQFLFEYFSETQRNKGNFPGRFSGRQFSNSRSEMNVSTLELGDSALYLCASSSGGAFSAFFGQGTRLTVV.

This rearrangement joins TRBV6-5 to TRBJ1-4; TRBD1 aligns across 9 bases. The V gene's germline CDR1 is MNHEY and CDR2 SVGAGI. The CDR3 covers 15 residues. The J segment lost 4 bases and the V segment lost 5 bases, leaving 5 bases of the junction unmatched. CDR3 loop: CASSTTGGVNEKLFF. In DNA form, the CDR3 reads TGTGCCAGCAGTACTACAGGGGGCGTTAATGAAAAACTGTTTTTT.

The chain carries TRBV5-1 and TRBJ2-1; 9 nucleotides align to TRBD1. Germline V gene lookup returns CDR1 SGHRS and CDR2 YFSETQ. This CDR3 has 16 residues. V lost 0 bases, J lost 6 bases, and 7 bases stayed unmatched. The CDR3 nucleotides read TGCGCCAGCAGCTTGGACAGGGGGCGCATCATCAATGAGCAGTTCTTC. Its protein is CASSLDRGRIINEQFF. Looking up the rest from reference TRBV5-1 and TRBJ2-1 gives the full variable domain: KAGVTQTPRYLIKTRGQQVTLSCSPISGHRSVSWYQQTPGQGLQFLFEYFSETQRNKGNFPGRFSGRQFSNSRSEMNVSTLELGDSALYLCASSLDRGRIINEQFFGPGTRLTVL.

V and J are TRBV4-3 and TRBJ2-7; 8 bases fit TRBD1. Germline assignment: CDR1 LGHNA and CDR2 YSLEER. CDR3 length equals 16 residues. V shed 4 bases and J 2 bases; nucleotides not matched to a gene: 10. The CDR3 nucleotides read TGCGCCAGCAGCCTTCTTCGACAGGGGCCCCCCTACGAGCAGTACTTC. Encoded protein: CASSLLRQGPPYEQYF.

This chain uses TRBV10-2 with TRBJ2-2; 13 bases are shared with TRBD2. CDR1 is WSHSY, CDR2 SAAADI, per germline. The CDR3 sequence is 14 residues long. Germline trimming cut 5 bases from V and 6 bases from J; bases unmatched to any gene: 0. CDR3 loop: CASSTSGGAGELFF. Here the CDR3 DNA reads TGCGCCAGCAGTACTAGCGGGGGGGCCGGGGAGCTGTTTTTT.

J is TRBJ2-3 and V is TRBV11-2; 9 bases agree with TRBD2. From germline, CDR1 is SGHAT and CDR2 FQNNGV. The CDR3 is made up of 18 amino acids. With 0 bases clipped from V and 2 bases from J, the junction kept 9 bases outside the gene matches. The CDR3 sequence is CASSLEFGSSGTTDTQYF. CDR3 DNA: TGTGCCAGCAGCTTAGAATTTGGGTCTAGCGGGACCACAGATACGCAGTATTTT.

CDR3 region: CASSSRLAGVAETQYF. The CDR3 DNA is TGTGCCAGTAGTTCTCGACTAGCGGGAGTTGCGGAGACCCAGTACTTC. V usage is TRBV19 and J usage is TRBJ2-5, with 12 bases that match TRBD2. CDR3 length: 16 residues. In germline, CDR1 is LNHDA, CDR2 SQIVND (reference sequence). Unmatched junction bases numbered 9, after V lost 5 bases and J lost 5 bases. Full variable domain (missing parts from reference TRBV19 and TRBJ2-5): DGGITQSPKYLFRKEGQNVTLSCEQNLNHDAMYWYRQDPGQGLRLIYYSQIVNDFQKGDIAEGYSVSREKKESFPLTVTSAQKNPTAFYLCASSSRLAGVAETQYFGPGTRLLVL.

The chain couples TRBV4-1 to TRBJ2-3, with D unclear. The CDR3 is 13 amino acids. The germline V gene encodes CDR1 MGHRA and CDR2 YSYEKL. V lost 1 base and J 2 bases, leaving 4 bases between the germline ends. The CDR3 is CASSQVITDTQYF. The CDR3 DNA reads as TGCGCCAGCAGCCAAGTCATCACAGATACGCAGTATTTT.

By share, this clone ranks as hyperexpanded. The chain combines TRBV10-1 with TRBJ1-2; D is perhaps TRBD1 (6 bases). The V gene's germline CDR1 is WNHNN and CDR2 SYGVQD (reference sequence). V was trimmed by 2 bases and J by 7 bases, leaving 23 bases between them. The CDR3 covers 17 residues. The CDR3 region is CASSEGHGGSGDGGYTF. The CDR3 nucleotides read TGCGCCAGCAGTGAGGGTCATGGGGGCAGTGGAGACGGTGGCTACACCTTC.

V is TRBV2 and J is TRBJ2-7; D is ambiguous. V gave up 9 bases and J gave up 0 bases, with 12 bases separating them. The CDR3 runs 13 residues. Germline CDR1 SNHLY, CDR2 FYNNEI. The DNA of the CDR3 is TGTGCCAGAGCCCGCTATAGCTCCTACGAGCAGTACTTC. Translating gives CARARYSSYEQYF.

This clone was picked up a small number of times. The chain employs TRBV4-1 and TRBJ1-2, with a weak D call TRBD1 (6 bases). Deletions cut 4 bases from V and 1 base from J, with 7 bases between. Germline CDR1 reads MGHRA; CDR2 reads YSYEKL. This CDR3 comprises 13 residues. The CDR3 is CASSPGHNYGYTF. The CDR3 DNA reads TGCGCCAGCAGCCCGGGACATAACTATGGCTACACCTTC.

CDR3 DNA sequence: TGTGCTAGTGGTATAACTCAAAACAGCGGTGGGCGGCCCAAGGTGGGTTCACCCCTCCACTTT. As protein: CASGITQNSGGRPKVGSPLHF. The rearrangement uses TRBV12-5 and TRBJ1-6; D unclear. Trimming pared 5 bases from V and 9 bases from J, leaving 35 bases between. CDR3 size: 21 residues. CDR1 is LGHNT, CDR2 FRNRAP, per germline.

The chain joins TRBV5-4 to TRBJ2-1, with D possibly matching TRBD1 (5 bases). Germline V gives CDR1 SGHNT, CDR2 YYREEE (reference sequence). This CDR3 has 16 residues. Trimming left V 2 bases short and J 4 bases short, with 16 bases between. The CDR3 nucleotides read TGTGCCAGCAGCTTCCCTAAGGGGTCTGAGTACAATGAGCAGTTCTTC. This encodes CASSFPKGSEYNEQFF.

The chain has TRBV4-1 and TRBJ2-1, with TRBD2 identical over 13 bases. The CDR3 length is 15 residues. J gave up 7 bases and V 3 bases, and 3 bases lay outside the gene matches. The germline V gene encodes CDR1 MGHRA and CDR2 YSYEKL. The CDR3: CASSHTSGGGNEQFF. For the CDR3, the DNA is TGCGCCAGCAGCCATACTAGCGGGGGGGGAAATGAGCAGTTCTTC.

The chain joins TRBV4-2 to TRBJ2-2, with 10 bases that match TRBD1. This CDR3 comprises 15 residues. CDR1 is LGHNA, CDR2 YNFKEQ, per germline. V was pared by 3 bases and J by 6 bases, with 4 bases of the junction left unmatched. The CDR3 nucleotides read TGTGCCAGCAGCCACCCCGGGACAGGGGCCGGGGAGCTGTTTTTT. Translation gives CASSHPGTGAGELFF.

The chain joins TRBV6-1 to TRBJ2-7, with TRBD2 matching over 7 bases. Germline trimming cut 6 bases from V and 11 bases from J; bases unmatched to any gene: 10. The V gene's germline CDR1 is MNHNS and CDR2 SASEGT. The CDR3 covers 12 residues. CDR3 sequence: CASRAGGFREYF. The CDR3 DNA sequence: TGTGCCAGCAGGGCCGGGGGGTTCCGGGAGTACTTC.

The chain joins TRBV13 to TRBJ2-2; 7 bases fit TRBD1. The germline gives CDR1 PRHDT, CDR2 FYEKMQ (reference sequence). CDR3 length: 17 amino acids. V dropped 5 bases and J dropped 5; count of bases not matched to a gene: 14. The CDR3 region has the DNA TGTGCCAGCAGCGATGCCGAGGGACAGACGTTTACCGGGGAGCTGTTTTTT. This codes for CASSDAEGQTFTGELFF.

V and J are TRBV7-6 and TRBJ2-5, with D perhaps matching TRBD2 (5 bases). The CDR3 extends over 14 amino acids. V shed 1 base and J shed 2 bases, with 8 bases lying between them. The germline V gene has CDR1 SGHVS and CDR2 FNYEAQ. CDR3 nucleotides: TGTGCCAGCAGCTTAGGTTCGGGGCAAGAGACCCAGTACTTC. It codes for CASSLGSGQETQYF.

The chain joins TRBV7-3 to TRBJ2-7; 7 bases map to TRBD1. CDR1 and CDR2 (germline): SGHTA, FQGTGA. Germline trimming cut 5 bases from V and 3 bases from J; bases unmatched to any gene: 7. The CDR3 contains 14 residues. This chain's CDR3 is CASSMTGRSYEQYF. CDR3 coding DNA: TGTGCCAGCAGCATGACAGGGAGAAGCTACGAGCAGTACTTC.